The rows below give T cell receptor beta chains drawn from one sample of a study of CD4+ T cells in melanoma. Generated by immunoSEQ multiplex PCR, the TCRdb table keeps only in-frame clones and is missing some. In the table there are about 11,000 clones, more than 60% of which are singletons. Specimen: cells from a culture (not recorded whether cultured in vitro). The source of these receptors is a human donor with melanoma. Each CDR3 is given with its conserved first and last residue. A D gene is named only where the DNA matches it firmly. Size is stated for part of the rows, as once, few or many counts, or as a class when the clone is expanded.

>-|TRBV2|-|TRBJ1-3
CASRPRVSGNTIYF
TGTGCCAGCAGGCCCAGGGTTTCTGGAAACACCATATATTTT
>once|TRBV10-1|-|TRBJ2-7
CASSEVWEPCQYEQYF
TGCGCCAGCAGTGAGGTTTGGGAACCCTGTCAATACGAGCAGTACTTC
>-|TRBV30|-|TRBJ1-1
CAWSVRDGRLTEAFF
TGTGCCTGGAGTGTCCGGGACGGGAGGCTCACTGAAGCTTTCTTT
>-|TRBV18|-|TRBJ2-1
CASSPFPPGGKNEQFF
TGTGCCAGCTCACCTTTTCCCCCCGGGGGCAAAAATGAGCAGTTCTTC
>-|TRBV9|-|TRBJ1-2
CASTRPPF
TGTGCCAGCACTCGCCCCCCCTTC
>-|TRBV30|-|TRBJ1-2
CAWSTLVQAIRGYTF
TGTGCCTGGAGTACCCTGGTTCAGGCGATTCGAGGCTACACCTTC
>few|TRBV7-9|TRBD2|TRBJ2-7
CASSLGGRVEQYF
TGTGCCAGCAGCTTAGGCGGGAGGGTTGAGCAGTACTTC
>-|TRBV6-5|TRBD1|TRBJ2-6
CASRAVGQNSPVLTF
TGTGCCAGCAGGGCCGTGGGACAGAATAGCCCGGTCCTGACTTTC
>-|TRBV6-1|-|TRBJ2-2
CASRARGGPGELFF
TGTGCCAGCAGGGCCAGGGGGGGCCCCGGGGAGCTGTTTTTT
>-|TRBV5-4|TRBD1|TRBJ2-6
CASSFGGRGISGANVLTF
TGTGCCAGCAGCTTCGGAGGCAGGGGGATCTCTGGGGCCAACGTCCTGACTTTC
>-|TRBV6-1|TRBD1|TRBJ1-5
CASSDYRGINQPQHF
TGTGCCAGCAGTGACTACAGGGGGATCAATCAGCCCCAGCATTTT
>-|TRBV7-9|TRBD1|TRBJ2-7
CASSVGQAYEQYF
TGTGCCAGCAGCGTGGGACAGGCCTACGAGCAGTACTTC
>-|TRBV4-1|-|TRBJ2-7
CASSRNTKQYF
TGCGCCAGCAGCCGCAATACCAAGCAGTACTTC
>few|TRBV11-2|-|TRBJ2-1
CASSPYKNEQFF
TGTGCCAGCAGCCCCTACAAGAATGAGCAGTTCTTC
>-|TRBV19|TRBD1|TRBJ1-5
CASSIGQGLMPQHF
TGTGCCAGTAGTATAGGACAGGGTTTAATGCCCCAGCATTTT
>few|TRBV4-1|TRBD1|TRBJ2-1
CASSKGTGGSQFF
TGCGCCAGCAGTAAGGGGACAGGGGGCTCGCAGTTCTTC
>-|TRBV6-1|-|TRBJ2-5
CASSAGGPTLETQYF
TGTGCCAGCAGTGCCGGGGGGCCAACGTTGGAGACCCAGTACTTC
>-|TRBV18|-|TRBJ1-1
CASSPDARNTEAFF
TGTGCCAGCTCACCAGACGCGCGGAACACTGAAGCTTTCTTT
>-|TRBV11-3|TRBD2|TRBJ2-1
CASSPGPAGGLVKEQFF
TGTGCCAGCAGTCCGGGGCCAGCGGGGGGGCTAGTAAAAGAGCAGTTCTTC
>-|TRBV6-1|-|TRBJ1-4
CASRDHRDGEKLFF
TGTGCCAGCAGGGACCACAGGGACGGTGAAAAACTGTTTTTT
>-|TRBV6-6|-|TRBJ2-7
CASSVDGRYEQYF
TGTGCCAGCAGTGTGGATGGAAGATACGAGCAGTACTTC
>-|TRBV4-1|-|TRBJ2-2
CASSYPDPTGELFF
TGCGCCAGCAGCTACCCGGACCCTACCGGGGAGCTGTTTTTT
>-|TRBV6-6|-|TRBJ2-4
CASSGDSALAKNIQYF
TGTGCCAGCAGTGGAGACAGCGCACTAGCCAAAAACATTCAGTACTTC
>-|TRBV6-1|-|TRBJ1-6
CASSELWADSPLHF
TGTGCCAGCAGTGAACTGTGGGCGGATTCACCCCTCCACTTT
>-|TRBV4-1|-|TRBJ2-3
CASSQDQAADTQYF
TGCGCCAGCAGCCAAGATCAGGCAGCAGATACGCAGTATTTT
>-|TRBV2|-|TRBJ1-2
CASSGLRGSEGGYTF
TGTGCCAGCAGTGGCCTTCGGGGTTCGGAGGGTGGCTACACCTTC
>few|TRBV4-1|TRBD1|TRBJ1-2
CASSQGTGTRGYTF
TGCGCCAGCAGCCAAGGGACAGGGACGCGAGGCTACACCTTC
>-|TRBV5-1|-|TRBJ1-1
CASSLGQLWTEAFF
TGCGCCAGCAGCTTGGGACAGCTTTGGACTGAAGCTTTCTTT
>few|TRBV14|-|TRBJ2-1
CASSQGGNRVHEQFF
TGTGCCAGCAGCCAGGGGGGGAACAGGGTCCATGAGCAGTTCTTC
>-|TRBV7-8|-|TRBJ2-2
CASSPREAGSSGELFF
TGTGCCAGCAGCCCGAGGGAGGCAGGGTCGAGCGGGGAGCTGTTTTTT
>-|TRBV18|-|TRBJ2-6
CASSQRGEFSGANVLTF
TGTGCCAGCTCACAACGCGGAGAGTTCTCTGGGGCCAACGTCCTGACTTTC
>few|TRBV6-5|-|TRBJ2-7
CASSSRDASYEQYF
TGTGCCAGCAGCTCTCGGGACGCCTCCTACGAGCAGTACTTC
>-|TRBV4-2|-|TRBJ2-7
CASSQRVGNYEQYF
TGTGCCAGCAGCCAAAGGGTGGGAAATTACGAGCAGTACTTC